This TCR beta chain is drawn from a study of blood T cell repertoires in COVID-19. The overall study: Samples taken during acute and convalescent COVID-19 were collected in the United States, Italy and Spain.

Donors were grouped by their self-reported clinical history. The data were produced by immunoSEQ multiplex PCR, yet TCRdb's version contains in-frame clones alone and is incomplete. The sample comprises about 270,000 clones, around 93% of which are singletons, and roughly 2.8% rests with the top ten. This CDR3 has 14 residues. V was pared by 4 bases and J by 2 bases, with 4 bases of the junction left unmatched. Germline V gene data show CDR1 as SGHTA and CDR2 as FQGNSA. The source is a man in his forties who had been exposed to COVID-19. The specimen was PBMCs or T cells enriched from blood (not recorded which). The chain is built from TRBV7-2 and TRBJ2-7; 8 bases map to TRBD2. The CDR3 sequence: CASSSGLATYEQYF. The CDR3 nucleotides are TGTGCCAGCAGCTCCGGACTAGCCACCTACGAGCAGTACTTC.